This is a list of T cell receptor beta chains from one sample in a study of T cell repertoires in cytomegalovirus infection. TCRdb itself ran the reads through MiXCR, one entry per CDR3 protein. This sample has about 140,000 distinct CDR3 sequences, with 5.5% to 8% found just once. The sequenced material came from PBMCs. The receptors come from a human donor in good health (CMV status not recorded). Some clones in this sample may be carry-over from other donors' samples. Both conserved end residues are part of each CDR3. Each record gives: D gene, V gene, J gene, clone size, CDR3 protein, CDR3 DNA. The D gene is left open where the match is weak. Some rows mark clone size as missing; the rest say once, few, many or name a class of expanded clone.

.	TRBV7-2	TRBJ1-6	many	CASSYDRPTIGAPLHF	TGTGCCAGCAGCTATGACAGGCCCACCATCGGAGCACCCCTCCACTTT
.	TRBV7-2	TRBJ1-5	many	CASSLDPSSNQPQHF	TGTGCCAGCAGCTTAGACCCATCTAGCAATCAGCCCCAGCATTTT
.	TRBV7-9	TRBJ2-7	many	CASSFTLRGYEQYF	TGTGCCAGCAGCTTTACTCTCAGGGGCTACGAGCAGTACTTC
TRBD2	TRBV6-2/TRBV6-3	TRBJ2-3	many	CASSSYLPTSGRSADTQYF	TGTGCCAGCAGTTCATATCTACCGACTAGCGGGAGGTCAGCAGATACGCAGTATTTT
.	TRBV7-2	TRBJ1-5	many	CASSLKVGGQPQHF	TGTGCCAGCAGCTTAAAGGTGGGGGGCCAGCCCCAGCATTTT
.	TRBV29-1	TRBJ2-2	.	CSVGLSGAGELFF	TGCAGCGTTGGGTTATCGGGAGCCGGGGAGCTGTTTTTT
.	TRBV7-2	TRBJ2-3	many	CASSLEAPDTQYF	TGTGCCAGCAGCTTGGAAGCTCCAGATACGCAGTATTTT
.	TRBV12-3/TRBV12-4	TRBJ2-7	many	CASSLAQGLPDEQYF	TGTGCCAGCAGTTTAGCTCAGGGGCTGCCTGACGAGCAGTACTTC
.	TRBV2	TRBJ1-5	many	CASSVGLGNQPQHF	TGTGCCAGCAGCGTCGGGTTAGGCAATCAGCCCCAGCATTTT
TRBD1	TRBV28	TRBJ1-5	many	CASSPLQGSYQPQHF	TGTGCCAGCAGTCCACTACAGGGGTCATATCAGCCCCAGCATTTT
.	TRBV29-1	TRBJ1-1	many	CSVEGDSSFGTEAFF	TGCAGCGTTGAAGGAGACAGCAGCTTTGGCACTGAAGCTTTCTTT
.	TRBV7-8	TRBJ2-3	many	CASSLNPSFKADTQYF	TGTGCCAGCAGCTTGAACCCTAGCTTTAAGGCAGATACGCAGTATTTT
.	TRBV7-2	TRBJ2-2	many	CASSLARAGELFF	TGTGCCAGCAGCTTAGCCAGGGCCGGGGAGCTGTTTTTT
.	TRBV7-2	TRBJ2-7	many	CASSLGGELSAYEQYF	TGTGCCAGCAGCTTGGGAGGAGAGTTAAGCGCCTACGAGCAGTACTTC
.	TRBV20-1	TRBJ2-3	few	CSAREIPSPTDTQYF	TGCAGTGCTAGAGAGATTCCTAGTCCCACAGATACGCAGTATTTT
.	TRBV14	TRBJ2-7	.	CASSPFQAHEQYF	TGTGCCAGCAGCCCCTTCCAGGCCCACGAGCAGTACTTC
TRBD1	TRBV7-9	TRBJ1-4	many	CASSLGDSVSEKLFF	TGTGCCAGCAGCTTAGGGGACAGCGTTAGCGAAAAACTGTTTTTT
.	TRBV18	TRBJ2-1	.	CASSPILSYNEQFF	TGTGCCAGCTCACCAATCCTCAGCTACAATGAGCAGTTCTTC
.	TRBV12-3/TRBV12-4	TRBJ1-5	.	CASSFPRGGQPQHF	TGTGCCAGCAGTTTTCCGAGGGGCGGACAGCCCCAGCATTTT
TRBD1	TRBV20-1	TRBJ2-1	many	CSARGTGGWSYNEQFF	TGCAGTGCTAGAGGCACAGGGGGCTGGTCATACAATGAGCAGTTCTTC
TRBD2	TRBV20-1	TRBJ2-3	many	CSAGEPSGGLSTDTQYF	TGCAGTGCAGGGGAGCCTAGCGGGGGCCTTAGCACAGATACGCAGTATTTT
.	TRBV15	TRBJ1-2	.	CATSRDLSGGKNGYTF	TGTGCCACCAGCAGAGATTTGAGTGGGGGCAAAAATGGCTACACCTTC
.	TRBV29-1	TRBJ1-1	few	CSVDRGTNTEAFF	TGCAGCGTTGATCGGGGAACGAACACTGAAGCTTTCTTT
.	TRBV12-3/TRBV12-4	TRBJ2-4	many	CASSWAGSKNIQYF	TGTGCCAGTTCATGGGCAGGTTCCAAAAACATTCAGTACTTC
.	TRBV7-2	TRBJ2-5	many	CASSVSGAPRETQYF	TGTGCCAGCAGCGTCTCAGGGGCCCCTCGCGAGACCCAGTACTTC
.	TRBV7-8	TRBJ2-2	many	CASRPIGAGELFF	TGTGCCAGCAGGCCCATAGGAGCCGGGGAGCTGTTTTTT
.	TRBV3-1	TRBJ1-1	many	CASSLGPDTEAFF	TGTGCCAGCAGCCTCGGACCGGACACTGAAGCTTTCTTT
TRBD2	TRBV20-1	TRBJ2-1	many	CSARDGGKDSGWGEQFF	TGCAGTGCTAGAGATGGGGGAAAAGATAGCGGGTGGGGGGAGCAGTTCTTC
TRBD2	TRBV7-3	TRBJ2-1	.	CASRLAGQYNEQFF	TGTGCCAGCAGGCTAGCGGGACAGTACAATGAGCAGTTCTTC
TRBD1	TRBV20-1	TRBJ2-5	many	CSAPGDRVWETQYF	TGCAGTGCCCCCGGGGACAGGGTATGGGAGACCCAGTACTTC
TRBD2	TRBV20-1	TRBJ2-7	many	CSASLSHGRSGYEQYF	TGCAGTGCTAGCCTCTCGCACGGGAGGTCCGGTTACGAGCAGTACTTC
.	TRBV27	TRBJ1-6	many	CASKGGFSPLHF	TGTGCCAGCAAGGGGGGCTTTTCACCCCTCCACTTT
.	TRBV4-3	TRBJ2-3	many	CASSRKVQTGLGTDTQYF	TGCGCCAGCAGCCGAAAGGTCCAAACAGGGTTGGGAACAGATACGCAGTATTTT
.	TRBV7-2	TRBJ1-2	many	CASSFGRDGYTF	TGTGCCAGCAGCTTCGGCAGGGATGGCTACACCTTC
TRBD1	TRBV15	TRBJ2-7	few	CATSSNRGDEQYF	TGTGCCACCAGTAGCAACAGGGGAGACGAGCAGTACTTC
.	TRBV28	TRBJ2-1	.	CASSSPEGRSYNEQFF	TGTGCCAGCAGTTCTCCCGAGGGGCGGTCGTACAATGAGCAGTTCTTC
TRBD1	TRBV7-2	TRBJ1-5	many	CASSSRTGGDQPQHF	TGTGCCAGCAGCTCACGGACAGGGGGTGATCAGCCCCAGCATTTT
TRBD1	TRBV7-8	TRBJ2-7	many	CASSPGTGSYEQYF	TGTGCCAGCAGCCCCGGGACAGGCTCCTACGAGCAGTACTTC
TRBD1	TRBV5-1	TRBJ2-2	few	CASSLQGDYTGELFF	TGCGCCAGCAGCTTACAGGGGGATTACACCGGGGAGCTGTTTTTT
.	TRBV7-3	TRBJ1-1	many	CASSLNEGLEAFF	TGTGCCAGCAGCTTAAACGAGGGACTGGAAGCTTTCTTT
TRBD1	TRBV10-3	TRBJ2-7	many	CAISLRDRVSYEQYF	TGTGCCATCAGTCTCCGGGACAGAGTCTCCTACGAGCAGTACTTC
.	TRBV11-2	TRBJ1-5	.	CASSLGHNPRQPQHF	TGTGCCAGCAGCTTAGGCCACAATCCCAGACAGCCCCAGCATTTT
.	TRBV7-2	TRBJ1-5	many	CASSRVSNQPQHF	TGTGCCAGCAGCCGGGTAAGCAATCAGCCCCAGCATTTT
.	TRBV7-3	TRBJ2-3	many	CASSRQGPLDTQYF	TGTGCCAGCAGCAGGCAGGGACCCTTAGATACGCAGTATTTT
.	TRBV27	TRBJ1-4	many	CASSFSRRNEKLFF	TGTGCCAGCAGTTTCTCCCGGCGGAATGAAAAACTGTTTTTT
.	TRBV7-9	TRBJ2-6	many	CASSPTGEVRANVLTF	TGTGCCAGCAGCCCGACAGGAGAAGTAAGGGCCAACGTCCTGACTTTC
TRBD1	TRBV27	TRBJ1-5	many	CASSFTTGGLNQPQHF	TGTGCCAGCAGTTTTACAACAGGGGGGCTCAATCAGCCCCAGCATTTT
.	TRBV7-6	TRBJ1-3	.	CASMPRGSGNTIYF	TGTGCCAGCATGCCTAGGGGTTCTGGAAACACCATATATTTT
.	TRBV7-2	TRBJ1-6	many	CASSWGPGQQDSPLHF	TGTGCCAGCAGCTGGGGGCCCGGCCAGCAAGATTCACCCCTCCACTTT
.	TRBV20-1	TRBJ2-5	.	CSARDPRETQYF	TGCAGTGCTAGAGACCCGAGGGAGACCCAGTACTTC
.	TRBV2	TRBJ2-2	.	CASTQARTGELFF	TGTGCCAGCACCCAAGCGAGGACCGGGGAGCTGTTTTTT
.	TRBV20-1	TRBJ2-2	many	CSARTGSAGELFF	TGCAGTGCCCGCACAGGGTCTGCCGGGGAGCTGTTTTTT
TRBD2	TRBV20-1	TRBJ2-1	.	CSAPGTSGTNEQFF	TGCAGTGCTCCCGGGACTAGCGGGACCAATGAGCAGTTCTTC
TRBD1	TRBV20-1	TRBJ1-3	few	CSALDRAGNTIYF	TGCAGTGCTCTCGACAGGGCTGGAAACACCATATATTTT
.	TRBV6-2/TRBV6-3	TRBJ1-5	few	CASTKNPPTFSNQPQHF	TGTGCCAGCACCAAGAACCCCCCCACATTCAGCAATCAGCCCCAGCATTTT